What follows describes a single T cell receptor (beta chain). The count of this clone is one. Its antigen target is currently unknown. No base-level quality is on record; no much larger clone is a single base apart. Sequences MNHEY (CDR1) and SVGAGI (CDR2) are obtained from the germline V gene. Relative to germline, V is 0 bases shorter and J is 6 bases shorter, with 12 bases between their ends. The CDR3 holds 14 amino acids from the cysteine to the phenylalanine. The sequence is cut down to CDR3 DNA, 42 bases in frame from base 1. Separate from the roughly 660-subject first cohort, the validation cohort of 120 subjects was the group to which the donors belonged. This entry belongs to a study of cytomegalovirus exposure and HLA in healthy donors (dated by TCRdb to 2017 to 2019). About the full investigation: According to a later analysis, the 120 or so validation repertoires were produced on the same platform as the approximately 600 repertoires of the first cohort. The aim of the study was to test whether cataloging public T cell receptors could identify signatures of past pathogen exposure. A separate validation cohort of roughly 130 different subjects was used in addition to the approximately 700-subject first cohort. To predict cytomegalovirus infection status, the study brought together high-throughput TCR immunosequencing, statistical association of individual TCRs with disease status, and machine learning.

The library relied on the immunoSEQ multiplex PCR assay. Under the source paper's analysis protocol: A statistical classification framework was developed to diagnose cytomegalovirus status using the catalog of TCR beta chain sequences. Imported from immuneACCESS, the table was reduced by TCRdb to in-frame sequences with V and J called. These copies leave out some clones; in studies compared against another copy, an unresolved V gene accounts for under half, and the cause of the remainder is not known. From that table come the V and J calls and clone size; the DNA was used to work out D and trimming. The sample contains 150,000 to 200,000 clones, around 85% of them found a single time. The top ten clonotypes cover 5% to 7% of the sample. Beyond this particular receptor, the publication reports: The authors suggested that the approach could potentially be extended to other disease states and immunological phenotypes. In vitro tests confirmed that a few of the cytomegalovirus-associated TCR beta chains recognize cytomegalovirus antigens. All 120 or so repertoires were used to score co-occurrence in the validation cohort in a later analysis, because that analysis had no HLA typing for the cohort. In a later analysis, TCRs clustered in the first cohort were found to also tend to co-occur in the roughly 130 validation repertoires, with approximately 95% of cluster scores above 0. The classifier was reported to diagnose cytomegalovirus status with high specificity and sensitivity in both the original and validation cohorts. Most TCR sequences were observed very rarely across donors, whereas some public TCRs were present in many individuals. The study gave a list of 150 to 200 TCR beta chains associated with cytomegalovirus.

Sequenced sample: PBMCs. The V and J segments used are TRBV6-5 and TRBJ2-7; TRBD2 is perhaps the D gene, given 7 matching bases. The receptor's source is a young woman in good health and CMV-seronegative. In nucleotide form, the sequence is TGTGCCAGCAGTTACTCGGTCGGGGGGCTCGAGCAGTACTTC. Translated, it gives CASSYSVGGLEQYF.